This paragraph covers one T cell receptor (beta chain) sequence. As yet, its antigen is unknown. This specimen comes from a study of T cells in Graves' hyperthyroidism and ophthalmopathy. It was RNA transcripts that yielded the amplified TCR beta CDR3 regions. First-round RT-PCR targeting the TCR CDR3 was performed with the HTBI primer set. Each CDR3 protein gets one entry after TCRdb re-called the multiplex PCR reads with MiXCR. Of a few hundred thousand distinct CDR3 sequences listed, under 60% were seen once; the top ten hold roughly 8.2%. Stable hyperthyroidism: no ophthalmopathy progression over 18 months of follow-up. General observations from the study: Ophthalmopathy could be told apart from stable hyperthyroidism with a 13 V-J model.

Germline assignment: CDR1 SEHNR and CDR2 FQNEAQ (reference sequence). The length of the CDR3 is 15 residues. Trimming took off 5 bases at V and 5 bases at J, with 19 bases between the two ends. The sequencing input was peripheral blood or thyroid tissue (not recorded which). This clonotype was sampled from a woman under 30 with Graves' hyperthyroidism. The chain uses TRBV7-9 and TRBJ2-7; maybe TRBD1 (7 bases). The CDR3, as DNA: TGTGCCAGCAGCGGTCGGCAGGGGGGACAGAACGAGCAGTACTTC. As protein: CASSGRQGGQNEQYF.